This is a list of T cell receptor beta chains from one sample in a study of cytomegalovirus exposure and HLA in healthy donors. TCRdb's table, derived via immunoSEQ multiplex PCR, lists solely in-frame clones and lacks some. The sample lists 250,000 to 400,000 clones, roughly 87% occurring once. Specimen: PBMCs. The receptors shown here come from a woman between 25 and 40 years old in good health and CMV-seropositive. CDR3s include the opening cysteine and the closing phenylalanine or tryptophan. A D gene is named only where the DNA matches it firmly. Clone sizes are given selectively: once, few, many, or a class where the clone is expanded.

>few|-|TRBJ1-1|TRBV29-1
TGCAGCGTTGATGACACCTTTGAAGCTTTCTTT
CSVDDTFEAFF
>-|TRBD2|TRBJ2-3|TRBV9
TGTGCCAGCAGCGTGGGGACTACGGGAACAGATACGCAGTATTTT
CASSVGTTGTDTQYF
>-|-|TRBJ2-1|TRBV9
TGTGCCAGCAGCGCCGACGGATTAGGTAAGCGTGAGCAGTTCTTC
CASSADGLGKREQFF
>-|-|TRBJ1-2|TRBV27
TGTGCCAGCAGAGAGTCAGGCGGATATGGCTACACCTTC
CASRESGGYGYTF
>once|-|TRBJ2-7|TRBV7-9
TGTGCCAGCAGCCCCACAAGTTCCTACGAGCAGTACTTC
CASSPTSSYEQYF
>-|-|TRBJ2-2|TRBV27
TGTGCCAGCAGTTTAACGAGAGCGGCGACCGGGGAGCTGTTTTTT
CASSLTRAATGELFF
>-|-|TRBJ2-3|TRBV7-2
TGTGCCAGCAGCGTATTAAGCACAGATACGCAGTATTTT
CASSVLSTDTQYF
>-|-|TRBJ1-1|TRBV30
TGTGCCTGGAGTCACGACGCCCGGAACACTGAAGCTTTCTTT
CAWSHDARNTEAFF
>few|TRBD1|TRBJ1-1|TRBV14
TGTGCCAGCAGCCAAGTTCACAGGGGGAACACTGAAGCTTTCTTT
CASSQVHRGNTEAFF
>once|TRBD2|TRBJ2-1|TRBV7-6
TGTGCCAGCAGCTTAAGCGGGAGCCTGGTACCGAGGAATAACAATGAGCAGTTCTTC
CASSLSGSLVPRNNNEQFF
>-|TRBD2|TRBJ2-7|TRBV28
TGTGCCAGCAGTCCCGGACTAGCGGGAGTTCACGAGCAGTACTTC
CASSPGLAGVHEQYF
>-|TRBD2|TRBJ2-1|TRBV5-8
TGTGCCAGCAGTGGGACTAGCAATGAGCAGTTCTTC
CASSGTSNEQFF
>-|-|TRBJ2-1|TRBV2
TGTGCCAGCAGTGAGATGGGGCCCACGGTCTACAATGAGCAGTTCTTC
CASSEMGPTVYNEQFF